This TCR beta chain was profiled in a study of T cells after yellow fever vaccination. Study-wide background: In the case of low-cell-number fractions, SMART-Seq v4 Ultra Low Input was used for preparation. Study outcomes and limitations: Subsequent to the booster, the majority of primary-vaccination clones reappeared (approximately 95% CD4, 85% to 90% CD8).

The CDR3 loop spans 14 amino acids. The V gene lost 2 bases and the J gene lost 4 bases, with 11 bases spanning the gap. Germline assignment: CDR1 MNHEY and CDR2 SVGAGI. TCRdb re-derived calls from the 5' RACE reads in MiXCR, one entry per CDR3 protein. Of about 85,000 distinct CDR3 sequences in the sample, approximately 12% were seen once. This sequence originates from a man between 18 and 35 years old who received the YFV17D yellow fever vaccine. The sample here was CD8+ T cells not binding an NS4B(214-222) dextramer, sorted from PBMCs, taken approximately 22 days after the first yellow fever vaccination. The V call is TRBV6-5, the J call TRBJ1-1; D may be TRBD1 (6 bases). The CDR3: CASSYRGLGTEAFF. The DNA for the CDR3 is TGTGCCAGCAGTTACCGGGGGCTTGGCACTGAAGCTTTCTTT.